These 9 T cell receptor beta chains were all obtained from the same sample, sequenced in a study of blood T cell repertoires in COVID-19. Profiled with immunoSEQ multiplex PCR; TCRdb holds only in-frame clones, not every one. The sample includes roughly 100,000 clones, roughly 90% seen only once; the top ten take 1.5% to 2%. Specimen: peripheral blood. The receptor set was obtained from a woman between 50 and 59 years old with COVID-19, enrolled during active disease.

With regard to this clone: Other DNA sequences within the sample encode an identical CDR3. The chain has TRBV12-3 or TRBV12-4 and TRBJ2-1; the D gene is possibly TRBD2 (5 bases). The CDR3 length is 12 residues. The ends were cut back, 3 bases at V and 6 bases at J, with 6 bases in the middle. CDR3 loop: CASSFGGNEQFF. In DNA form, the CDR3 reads TGTGCCAGCAGTTTCGGAGGCAATGAGCAGTTCTTC.

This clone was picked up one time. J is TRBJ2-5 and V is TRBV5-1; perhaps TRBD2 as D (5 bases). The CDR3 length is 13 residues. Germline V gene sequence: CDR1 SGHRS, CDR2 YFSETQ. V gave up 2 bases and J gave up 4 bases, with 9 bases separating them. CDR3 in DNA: TGCGCCAGCAGCTTAAGCGGTCCAGAGACCCAGTACTTC. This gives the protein CASSLSGPETQYF.

The CDR3 DNA is TGTGCCAGCAGTTCCCTCGGTGGAGCATTGGAGTTCTTC. This gives the protein CASSSLGGALEFF. The chain couples TRBV6-5 to TRBJ2-1; D is unclear. The CDR3 extends over 13 amino acids. Germline CDR1 is MNHEY and CDR2 is SVGAGI. The V end was cut by 4 bases, the J end by 14 bases, with 18 bases between.

The CDR3 sequence is CASSRGTAFPYGYTF. The CDR3 nucleotides are TGTGCCAGCAGCAGAGGGACAGCATTTCCCTATGGCTACACCTTC. The genes are TRBV11-2 and TRBJ1-2; 7 positions agree with TRBD1. Losses at the gene ends were 5 bases for V and 4 bases for J; bases not matched to a gene: 10. Germline CDR1 SGHAT, CDR2 FQNNGV. There are 15 residues in the CDR3.

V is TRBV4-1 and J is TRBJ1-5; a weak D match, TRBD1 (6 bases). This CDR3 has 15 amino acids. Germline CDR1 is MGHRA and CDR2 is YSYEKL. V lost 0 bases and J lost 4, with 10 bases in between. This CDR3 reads CASSQDGQFNQPQHF. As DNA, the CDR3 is TGCGCCAGCAGCCAAGATGGACAGTTTAATCAGCCCCAGCATTTT.

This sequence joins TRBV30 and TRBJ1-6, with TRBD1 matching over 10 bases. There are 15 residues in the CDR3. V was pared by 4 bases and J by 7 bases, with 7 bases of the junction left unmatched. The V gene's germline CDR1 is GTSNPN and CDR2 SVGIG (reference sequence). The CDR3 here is CAWTRDRGGNSPLHF. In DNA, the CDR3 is TGTGCCTGGACCCGGGACAGGGGTGGCAATTCACCCCTCCACTTT.

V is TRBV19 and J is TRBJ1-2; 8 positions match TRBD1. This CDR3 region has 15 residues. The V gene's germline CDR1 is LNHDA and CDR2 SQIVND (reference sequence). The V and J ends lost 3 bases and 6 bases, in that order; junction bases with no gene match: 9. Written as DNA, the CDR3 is TGTGCCAGTAGTATCGCGGGGCCAGGGGGCCATGGCTACACCTTC. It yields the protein CASSIAGPGGHGYTF.

CDR3 amino acids: CASSRQGGNQPQHF. CDR3 in DNA: TGTGCCAGTAGCCGACAGGGAGGCAATCAGCCCCAGCATTTT. The chain uses TRBV19 and TRBJ1-5; TRBD1 matches 7 bases. This CDR3 is built from 14 residues. After removal of 6 bases from V and 2 bases from J, the junction contained 4 bases not matched to a gene. Germline loops: CDR1 LNHDA, CDR2 SQIVND (reference sequence). Combining the CDR3 with reference TRBV19 and TRBJ1-5 gives the whole variable domain DGGITQSPKYLFRKEGQNVTLSCEQNLNHDAMYWYRQDPGQGLRLIYYSQIVNDFQKGDIAEGYSVSREKKESFPLTVTSAQKNPTAFYLCASSRQGGNQPQHFGDGTRLSIL.

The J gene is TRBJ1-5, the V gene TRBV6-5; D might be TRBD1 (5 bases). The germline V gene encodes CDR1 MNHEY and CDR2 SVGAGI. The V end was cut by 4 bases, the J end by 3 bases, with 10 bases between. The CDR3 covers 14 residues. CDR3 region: CASSWNRSNQPQHF. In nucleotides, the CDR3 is TGTGCCAGCAGTTGGAACAGGTCCAATCAGCCCCAGCATTTT.